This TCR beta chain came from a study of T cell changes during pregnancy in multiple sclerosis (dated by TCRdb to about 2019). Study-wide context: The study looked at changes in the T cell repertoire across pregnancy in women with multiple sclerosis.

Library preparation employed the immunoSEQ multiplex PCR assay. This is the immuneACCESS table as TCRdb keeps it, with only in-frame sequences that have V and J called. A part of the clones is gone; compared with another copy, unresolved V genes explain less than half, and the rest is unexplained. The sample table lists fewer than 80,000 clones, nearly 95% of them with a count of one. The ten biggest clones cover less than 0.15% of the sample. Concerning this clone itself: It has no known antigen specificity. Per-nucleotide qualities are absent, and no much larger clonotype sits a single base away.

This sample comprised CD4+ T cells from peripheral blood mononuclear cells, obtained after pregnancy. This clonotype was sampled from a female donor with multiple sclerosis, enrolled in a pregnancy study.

The CDR3 region reads CASSLRTGFSYEQYF. The bases read TGCGCCAGCAGCTTGAGGACAGGATTCTCCTACGAGCAGTACTTC. In this chain, TRBV5-1 is recombined with TRBJ2-7, with 7 junctional bases fitting TRBD1. Trimmed from V: 1 base; trimmed from J: 0 bases; junction bases lacking a gene match: 4. The CDR3 spans 15 residues, from the cysteine through the phenylalanine. The entry retains the CDR3 DNA only, 45 bases that are in frame from base 1. Sequences SGHRS (CDR1) and YFSETQ (CDR2) are obtained from the germline V gene. The reference TRBV5-1 and TRBJ2-7 proteins fill in what lies around the CDR3, so the full variable domain reads KAGVTQTPRYLIKTRGQQVTLSCSPISGHRSVSWYQQTPGQGLQFLFEYFSETQRNKGNFPGRFSGRQFSNSRSEMNVSTLELGDSALYLCASSLRTGFSYEQYFGPGTRLTVT.